This T cell receptor beta chain was obtained from a study of regulatory T cells in long-lasting Graves disease. Study-wide results and caveats: Favored usage of TRBV28, TRBJ1-2 and TRBJ2-5 was recorded in persistent disease. Persistent Graves' patients showed less TCR diversity than newly diagnosed ones.

The time point here: persistent/refractory GD, antithyroid drugs over 5 years with positive TRAb. Following extraction of RNA from PBMCs, that RNA was used to make the TCR library. Graves' disease diagnosis relied on American Thyroid Association guidelines. As a group, patients came from one endocrinology department in Xi'an, China. To make TCR beta libraries, researchers used iRepertoire HTBI primers and Arm-PCR of CDR3 regions. TCRdb re-called the multiplex PCR reads through MiXCR, storing one row per CDR3 protein. The table shows about 290,000 distinct CDR3 sequences, with 22% occurring only once. This clonotype was observed a handful of times. What it binds is not known. V lost 3 bases, J lost 9 bases, and 3 bases stayed unmatched. The length of the CDR3 is 14 residues. Germline V gives CDR1 SGHTA, CDR2 FQGNSA.

This receptor was taken from a female donor with Graves disease. V usage is TRBV7-2 and J usage is TRBJ1-6, with TRBD1 matching over 9 bases. The input for sequencing was peripheral blood mononuclear cells (PBMCs), taken when the disease was refractory, from a patient treated with antithyroid drugs. The CDR3 spells CASSLTGGTSPLHF. CDR3 nucleotides: TGTGCCAGCAGCTTGACAGGGGGTACTTCACCCCTCCACTTT. The complete variable domain, with remaining parts taken from reference TRBV7-2 and TRBJ1-6, reads GAGVSQSPSNKVTEKGKDVELRCDPISGHTALYWYRQSLGQGLEFLIYFQGNSAPDKSGLPSDRFSAERTGGSVSTLTIQRTQQEDSAVYLCASSLTGGTSPLHFGNGTRLTVT.